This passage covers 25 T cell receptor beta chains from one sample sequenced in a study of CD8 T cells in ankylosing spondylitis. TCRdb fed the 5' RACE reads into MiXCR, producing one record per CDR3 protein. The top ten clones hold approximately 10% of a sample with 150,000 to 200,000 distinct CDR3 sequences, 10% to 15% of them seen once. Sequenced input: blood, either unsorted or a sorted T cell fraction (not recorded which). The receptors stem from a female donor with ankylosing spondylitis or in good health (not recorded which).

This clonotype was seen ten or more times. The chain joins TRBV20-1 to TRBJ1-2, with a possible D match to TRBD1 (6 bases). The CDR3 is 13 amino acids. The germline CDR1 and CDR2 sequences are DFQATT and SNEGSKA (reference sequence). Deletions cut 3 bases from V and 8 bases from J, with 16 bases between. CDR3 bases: TGCAGTGCTAGTTACGTACAGGGATCCGGCTACACCTTC. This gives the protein CSASYVQGSGYTF.

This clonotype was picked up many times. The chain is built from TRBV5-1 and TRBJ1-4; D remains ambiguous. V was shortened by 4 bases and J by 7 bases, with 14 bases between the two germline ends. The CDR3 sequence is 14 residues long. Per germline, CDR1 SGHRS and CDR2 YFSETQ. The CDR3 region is CASSIGFGGEKLFF. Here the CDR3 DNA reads TGCGCCAGCAGCATTGGATTCGGTGGTGAAAAACTGTTTTTT.

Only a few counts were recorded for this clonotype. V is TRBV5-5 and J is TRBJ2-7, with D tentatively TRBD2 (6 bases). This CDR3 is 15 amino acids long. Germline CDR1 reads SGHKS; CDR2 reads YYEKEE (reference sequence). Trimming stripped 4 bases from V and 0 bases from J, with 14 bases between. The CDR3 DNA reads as TGTGCCAGCAGCCGGGGACCCGGGGGCTCCTACGAGCAGTACTTC. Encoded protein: CASSRGPGGSYEQYF.

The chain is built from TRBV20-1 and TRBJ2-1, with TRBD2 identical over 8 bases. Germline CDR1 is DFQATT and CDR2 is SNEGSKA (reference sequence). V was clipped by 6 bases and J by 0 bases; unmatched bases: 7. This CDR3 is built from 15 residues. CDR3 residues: CSAEIAGTSYNEQFF. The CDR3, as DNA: TGCAGTGCCGAGATAGCGGGAACCTCCTACAATGAGCAGTTCTTC.

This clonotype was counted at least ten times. The CDR3 DNA reads TGTGCCAGCAGCACGTCTCACAGGGGAGAAGCTTTCTTT. It translates to CASSTSHRGEAFF. The genes are TRBV9 and TRBJ1-1; 7 bases are shared with TRBD1. V trimming: 4 bases; J trimming: 8 bases; junction bases outside the gene matches: 8. From germline, CDR1 is SGDLS and CDR2 YYNGEE. CDR3 length: 13 residues.

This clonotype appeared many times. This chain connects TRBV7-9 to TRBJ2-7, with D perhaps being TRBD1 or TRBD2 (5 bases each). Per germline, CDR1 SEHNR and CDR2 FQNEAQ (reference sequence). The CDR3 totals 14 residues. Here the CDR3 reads CATTEGPPVYEQYF. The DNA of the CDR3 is TGTGCTACTACCGAGGGGCCCCCCGTTTACGAGCAGTACTTC.

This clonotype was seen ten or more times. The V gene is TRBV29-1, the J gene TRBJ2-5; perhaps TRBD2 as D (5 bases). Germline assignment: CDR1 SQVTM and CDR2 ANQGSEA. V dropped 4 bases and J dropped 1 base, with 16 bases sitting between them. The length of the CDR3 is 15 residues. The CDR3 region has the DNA TGCAGCGTTGGCCCCAGCGGAACCTTCCAAGAGACCCAGTACTTC. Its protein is CSVGPSGTFQETQYF.

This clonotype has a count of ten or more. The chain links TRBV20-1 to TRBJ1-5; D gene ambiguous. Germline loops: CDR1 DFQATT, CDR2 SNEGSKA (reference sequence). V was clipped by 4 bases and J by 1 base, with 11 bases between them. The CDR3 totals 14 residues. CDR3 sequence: CSAKISPSNQPQHF. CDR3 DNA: TGCAGTGCTAAAATAAGTCCGAGCAATCAGCCCCAGCATTTT.

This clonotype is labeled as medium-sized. The CDR3 bases are TGTGCCAGCAGCCCCGGGACAGGGACCAATCAGCCCCAGCATTTT. It specifies CASSPGTGTNQPQHF. This rearrangement joins TRBV7-8 to TRBJ1-5, with 9 positions matching TRBD1. The ends lost 5 bases at V and 3 bases at J; junction bases unmatched: 5. In germline, CDR1 is SGHVS, CDR2 FQNEAQ. This CDR3 spans 15 amino acids.

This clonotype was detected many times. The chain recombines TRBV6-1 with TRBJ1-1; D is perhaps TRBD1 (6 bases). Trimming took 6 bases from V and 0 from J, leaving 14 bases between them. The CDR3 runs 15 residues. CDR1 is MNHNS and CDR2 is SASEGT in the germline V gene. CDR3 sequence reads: CASSRTAVMNTEAFF. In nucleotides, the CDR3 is TGTGCCAGCAGCCGGACAGCCGTTATGAACACTGAAGCTTTCTTT.

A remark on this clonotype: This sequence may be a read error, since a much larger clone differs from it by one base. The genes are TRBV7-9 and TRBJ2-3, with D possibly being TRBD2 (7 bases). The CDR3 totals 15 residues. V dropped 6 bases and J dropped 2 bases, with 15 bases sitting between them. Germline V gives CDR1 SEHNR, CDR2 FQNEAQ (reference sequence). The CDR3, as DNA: TGTGCCAGCAGACAAGGGGGGGGAAACACAGATACGCAGTATTTT. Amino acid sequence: CASRQGGGNTDTQYF.

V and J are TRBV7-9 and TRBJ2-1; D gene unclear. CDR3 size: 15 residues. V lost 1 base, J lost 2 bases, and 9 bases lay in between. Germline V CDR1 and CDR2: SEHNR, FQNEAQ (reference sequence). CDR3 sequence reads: CASSLGATPYNEQFF. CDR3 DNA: TGTGCCAGCAGCTTAGGGGCTACCCCCTACAATGAGCAGTTCTTC.

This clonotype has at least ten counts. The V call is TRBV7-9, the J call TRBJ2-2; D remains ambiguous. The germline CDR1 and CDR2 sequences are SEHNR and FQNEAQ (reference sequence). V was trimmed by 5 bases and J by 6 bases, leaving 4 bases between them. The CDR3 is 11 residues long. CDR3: CASSQSGELFF. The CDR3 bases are TGTGCCAGCAGCCAGTCCGGGGAGCTGTTTTTT. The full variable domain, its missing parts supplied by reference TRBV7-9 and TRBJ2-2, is DTGVSQNPRHKITKRGQNVTFRCDPISEHNRLYWYRQTLGQGPEFLTYFQNEAQLEKSRLLSDRFSAERPKGSFSTLEIQRTEQGDSAMYLCASSQSGELFFGEGSRLTVL.

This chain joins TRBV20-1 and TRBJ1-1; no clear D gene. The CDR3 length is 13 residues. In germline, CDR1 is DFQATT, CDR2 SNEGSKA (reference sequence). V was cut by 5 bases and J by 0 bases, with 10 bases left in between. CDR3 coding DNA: TGCAGTGCTCTACAGCCCATGAACACTGAAGCTTTCTTT. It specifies CSALQPMNTEAFF.

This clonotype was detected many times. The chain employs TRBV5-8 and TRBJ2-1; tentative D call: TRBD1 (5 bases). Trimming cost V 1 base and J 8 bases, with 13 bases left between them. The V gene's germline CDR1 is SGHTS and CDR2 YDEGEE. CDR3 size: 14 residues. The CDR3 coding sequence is TGTGCCAGCAGCTTGAAGGGCAGGGAAGATGAGCAGTTCTTC. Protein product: CASSLKGREDEQFF.

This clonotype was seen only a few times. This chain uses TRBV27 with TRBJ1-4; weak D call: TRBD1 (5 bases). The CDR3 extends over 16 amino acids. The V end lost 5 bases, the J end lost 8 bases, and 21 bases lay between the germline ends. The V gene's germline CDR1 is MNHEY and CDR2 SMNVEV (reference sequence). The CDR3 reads CASSPPGRTGGEKLFF. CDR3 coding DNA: TGTGCCAGCAGTCCCCCGGGACGGACCGGGGGGGAAAAACTGTTTTTT.

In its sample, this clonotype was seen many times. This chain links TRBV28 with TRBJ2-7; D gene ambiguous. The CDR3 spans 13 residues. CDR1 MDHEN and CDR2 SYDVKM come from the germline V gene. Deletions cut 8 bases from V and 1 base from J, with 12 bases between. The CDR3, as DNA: TGTGCCAGCCGTGAAGGGTTATCCTACGAGCAGTACTTC. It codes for CASREGLSYEQYF.

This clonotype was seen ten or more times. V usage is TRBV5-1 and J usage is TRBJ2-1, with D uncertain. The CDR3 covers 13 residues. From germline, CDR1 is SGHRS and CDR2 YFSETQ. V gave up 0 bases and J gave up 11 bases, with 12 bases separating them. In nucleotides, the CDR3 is TGCGCCAGCAGCTTGGTCACCCCGATGAAGCAGTTCTTC. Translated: CASSLVTPMKQFF.

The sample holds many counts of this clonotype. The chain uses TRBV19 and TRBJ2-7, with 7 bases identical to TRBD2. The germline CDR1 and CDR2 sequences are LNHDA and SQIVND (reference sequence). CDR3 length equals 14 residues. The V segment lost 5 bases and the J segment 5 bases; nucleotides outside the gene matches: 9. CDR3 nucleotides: TGTGCCAGTAGTCTCCGGACTAGTCGCGACGAGCAGTACTTC. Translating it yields CASSLRTSRDEQYF.

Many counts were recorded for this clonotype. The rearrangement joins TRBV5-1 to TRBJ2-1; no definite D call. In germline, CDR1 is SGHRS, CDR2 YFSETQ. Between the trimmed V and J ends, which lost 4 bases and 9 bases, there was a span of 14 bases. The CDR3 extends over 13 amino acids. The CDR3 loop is CASSQDAYGEQFF. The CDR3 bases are TGCGCCAGCAGCCAGGATGCCTACGGTGAGCAGTTCTTC.

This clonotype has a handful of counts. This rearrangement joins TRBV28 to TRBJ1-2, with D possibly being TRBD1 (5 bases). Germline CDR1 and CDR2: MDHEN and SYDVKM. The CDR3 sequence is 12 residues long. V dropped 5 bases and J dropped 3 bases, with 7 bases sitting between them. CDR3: CASSAGDYGYTF. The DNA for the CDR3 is TGTGCCAGCAGTGCGGGGGACTATGGCTACACCTTC.

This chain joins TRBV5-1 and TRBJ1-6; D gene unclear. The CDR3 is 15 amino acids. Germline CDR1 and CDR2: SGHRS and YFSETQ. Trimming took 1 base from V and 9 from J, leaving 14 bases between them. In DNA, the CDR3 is TGCGCCAGCAGCTTGCTTGGGGAAGCCAGTTCACCCCTCCACTTT. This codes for CASSLLGEASSPLHF.

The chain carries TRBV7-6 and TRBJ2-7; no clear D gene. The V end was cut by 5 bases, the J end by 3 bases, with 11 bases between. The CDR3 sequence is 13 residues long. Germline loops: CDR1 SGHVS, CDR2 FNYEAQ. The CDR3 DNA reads TGTGCCAGCAGCCTAGGATGGATCTACGAGCAGTACTTC. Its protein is CASSLGWIYEQYF.

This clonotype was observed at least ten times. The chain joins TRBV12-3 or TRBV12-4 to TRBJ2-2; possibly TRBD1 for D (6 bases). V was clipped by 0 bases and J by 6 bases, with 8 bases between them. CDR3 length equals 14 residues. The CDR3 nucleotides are TGTGCCAGCAGTTTAGCCAGGGGTGCCGGGGAGCTGTTTTTT. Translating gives CASSLARGAGELFF.

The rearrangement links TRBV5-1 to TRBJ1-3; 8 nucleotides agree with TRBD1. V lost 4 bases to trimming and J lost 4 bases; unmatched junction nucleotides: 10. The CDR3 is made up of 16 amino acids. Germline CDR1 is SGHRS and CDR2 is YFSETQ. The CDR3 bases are TGCGCCAGCAGCCCCCTGACAGGGGCGGCCGGAAACACCATATATTTT. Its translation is CASSPLTGAAGNTIYF.